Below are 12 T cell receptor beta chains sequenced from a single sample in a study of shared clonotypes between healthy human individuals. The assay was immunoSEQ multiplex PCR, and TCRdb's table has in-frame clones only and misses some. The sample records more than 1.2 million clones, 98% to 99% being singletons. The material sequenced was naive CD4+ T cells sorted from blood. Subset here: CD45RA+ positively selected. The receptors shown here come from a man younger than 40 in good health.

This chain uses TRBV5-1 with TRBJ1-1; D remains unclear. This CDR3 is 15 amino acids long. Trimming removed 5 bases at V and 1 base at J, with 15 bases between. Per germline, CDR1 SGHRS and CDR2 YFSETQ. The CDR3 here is CASRVSFTGNTEAFF. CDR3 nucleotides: TGCGCCAGCAGGGTCAGCTTTACTGGGAACACTGAAGCTTTCTTT.

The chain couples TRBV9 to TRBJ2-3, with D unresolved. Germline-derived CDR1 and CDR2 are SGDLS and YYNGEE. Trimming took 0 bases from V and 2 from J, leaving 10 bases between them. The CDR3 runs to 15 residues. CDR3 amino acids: CASSVAPDSTDTQYF. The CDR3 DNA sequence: TGTGCCAGCAGCGTAGCCCCTGATTCCACAGATACGCAGTATTTT.

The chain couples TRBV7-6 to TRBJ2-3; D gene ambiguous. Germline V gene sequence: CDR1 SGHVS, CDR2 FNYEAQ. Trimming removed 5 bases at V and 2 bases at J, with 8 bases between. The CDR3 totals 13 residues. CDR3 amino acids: CASSLQLTDTQYF. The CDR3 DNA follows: TGTGCCAGCAGCCTACAGCTCACAGATACGCAGTATTTT. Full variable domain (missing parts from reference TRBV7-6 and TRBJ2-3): GAGVSQSPRYKVTKRGQDVALRCDPISGHVSLYWYRQALGQGPEFLTYFNYEAQQDKSGLPNDRFSAERPEGSISTLTIQRTEQRDSAMYRCASSLQLTDTQYFGPGTRLTVL.

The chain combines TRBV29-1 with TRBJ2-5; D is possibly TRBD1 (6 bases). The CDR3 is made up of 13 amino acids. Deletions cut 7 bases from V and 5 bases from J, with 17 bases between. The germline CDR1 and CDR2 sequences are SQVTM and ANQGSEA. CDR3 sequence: CSAAGTRRETQYF. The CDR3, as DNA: TGCAGCGCTGCAGGGACACGCCGTGAGACCCAGTACTTC.

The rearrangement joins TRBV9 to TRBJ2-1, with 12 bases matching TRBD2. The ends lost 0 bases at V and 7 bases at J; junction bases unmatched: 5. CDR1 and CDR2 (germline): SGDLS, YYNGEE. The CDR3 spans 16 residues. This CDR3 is CASSVDLAGGMNEQFF. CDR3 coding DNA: TGTGCCAGCAGCGTAGATCTAGCGGGAGGGATGAATGAGCAGTTCTTC.

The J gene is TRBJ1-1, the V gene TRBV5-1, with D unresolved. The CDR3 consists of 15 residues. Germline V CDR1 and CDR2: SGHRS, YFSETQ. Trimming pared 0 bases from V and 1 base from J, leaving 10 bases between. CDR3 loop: CASSLDRAQNTEAFF. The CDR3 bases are TGCGCCAGCAGCTTGGATCGGGCTCAGAACACTGAAGCTTTCTTT.

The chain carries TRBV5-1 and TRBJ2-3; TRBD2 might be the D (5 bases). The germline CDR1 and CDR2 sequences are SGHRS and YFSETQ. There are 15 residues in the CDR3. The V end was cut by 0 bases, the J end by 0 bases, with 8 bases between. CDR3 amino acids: CASSLGETSTDTQYF. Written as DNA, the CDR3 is TGCGCCAGCAGCTTGGGGGAGACTAGCACAGATACGCAGTATTTT.

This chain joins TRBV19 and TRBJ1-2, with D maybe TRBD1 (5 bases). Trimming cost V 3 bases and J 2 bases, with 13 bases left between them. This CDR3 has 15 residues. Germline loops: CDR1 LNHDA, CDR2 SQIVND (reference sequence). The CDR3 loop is CASSINPGTNYGYTF. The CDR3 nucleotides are TGTGCCAGTAGTATCAACCCCGGGACCAACTATGGCTACACCTTC.

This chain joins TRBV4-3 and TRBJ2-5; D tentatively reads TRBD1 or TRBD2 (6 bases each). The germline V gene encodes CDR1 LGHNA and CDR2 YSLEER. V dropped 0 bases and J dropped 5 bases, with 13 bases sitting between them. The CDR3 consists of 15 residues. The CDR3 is CASSQEGGGGETQYF. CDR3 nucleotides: TGCGCCAGCAGCCAAGAAGGGGGAGGAGGGGAGACCCAGTACTTC.

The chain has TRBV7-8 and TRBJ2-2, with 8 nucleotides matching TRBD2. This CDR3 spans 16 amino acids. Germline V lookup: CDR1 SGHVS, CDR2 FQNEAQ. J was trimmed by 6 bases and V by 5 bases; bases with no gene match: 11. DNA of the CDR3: TGTGCCAGCAGCCCCTGGCGGGGGGAGTTTGCCGGGGAGCTGTTTTTT. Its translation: CASSPWRGEFAGELFF.

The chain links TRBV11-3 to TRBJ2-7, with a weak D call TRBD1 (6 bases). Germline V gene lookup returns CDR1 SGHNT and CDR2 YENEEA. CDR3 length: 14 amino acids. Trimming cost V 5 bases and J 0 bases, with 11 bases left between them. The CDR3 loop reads CASSPTGSSYEQYF. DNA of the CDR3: TGTGCCAGCAGCCCCACAGGGAGCTCCTACGAGCAGTACTTC.

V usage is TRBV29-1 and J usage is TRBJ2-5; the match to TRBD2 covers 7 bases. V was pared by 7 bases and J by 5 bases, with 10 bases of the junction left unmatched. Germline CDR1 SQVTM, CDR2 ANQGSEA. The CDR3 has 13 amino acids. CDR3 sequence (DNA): TGCAGCGCCGCGACTAGCATCGCGGAGACCCAGTACTTC. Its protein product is CSAATSIAETQYF.